This T cell receptor beta chain derives from a study of spatial heterogeneity in lung cancer. TCRdb re-called the 5' RACE reads with MiXCR, one entry per CDR3 protein. The table lists roughly 100,000 distinct CDR3 sequences, around 10% of them singletons. The time point denotes: sample taken at primary tumor resection. Whole RNA was taken from tumor, nontumor lung or frozen PBMC; it was then sequenced unsorted. This clonotype showed up many times. V was pared by 2 bases and J by 8 bases, with 3 bases of the junction left unmatched. The CDR3 is 14 residues long. Per the germline V gene, CDR1 is MNHNY and CDR2 is SVGAGI (reference sequence).

The rearrangement links TRBV6-6 to TRBJ1-6, with 7 bases aligning to TRBD1. The sequence was obtained from a male donor with early-stage non-small cell lung cancer. The material sequenced was PBMCs, taken at surgery. CDR3 sequence: CASSYGGGDSPLHF. The CDR3 bases are TGTGCCAGCAGTTACGGAGGGGGCGATTCACCCCTCCACTTT.